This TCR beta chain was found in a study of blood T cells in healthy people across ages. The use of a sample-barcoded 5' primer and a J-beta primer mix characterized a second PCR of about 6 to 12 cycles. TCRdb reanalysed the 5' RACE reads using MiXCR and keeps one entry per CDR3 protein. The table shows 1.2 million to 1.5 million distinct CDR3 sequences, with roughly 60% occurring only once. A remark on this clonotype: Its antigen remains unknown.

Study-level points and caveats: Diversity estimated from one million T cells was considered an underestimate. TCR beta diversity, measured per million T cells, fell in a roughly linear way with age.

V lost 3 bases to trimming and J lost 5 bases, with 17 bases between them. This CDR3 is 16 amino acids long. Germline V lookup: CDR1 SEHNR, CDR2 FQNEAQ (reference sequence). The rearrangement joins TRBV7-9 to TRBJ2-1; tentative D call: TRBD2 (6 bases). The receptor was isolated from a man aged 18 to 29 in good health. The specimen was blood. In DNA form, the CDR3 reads TGTGCCAGCAGCTTTGTGATTCTGGGGGGTGACAATGAGCAGTTCTTC. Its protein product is CASSFVILGGDNEQFF.